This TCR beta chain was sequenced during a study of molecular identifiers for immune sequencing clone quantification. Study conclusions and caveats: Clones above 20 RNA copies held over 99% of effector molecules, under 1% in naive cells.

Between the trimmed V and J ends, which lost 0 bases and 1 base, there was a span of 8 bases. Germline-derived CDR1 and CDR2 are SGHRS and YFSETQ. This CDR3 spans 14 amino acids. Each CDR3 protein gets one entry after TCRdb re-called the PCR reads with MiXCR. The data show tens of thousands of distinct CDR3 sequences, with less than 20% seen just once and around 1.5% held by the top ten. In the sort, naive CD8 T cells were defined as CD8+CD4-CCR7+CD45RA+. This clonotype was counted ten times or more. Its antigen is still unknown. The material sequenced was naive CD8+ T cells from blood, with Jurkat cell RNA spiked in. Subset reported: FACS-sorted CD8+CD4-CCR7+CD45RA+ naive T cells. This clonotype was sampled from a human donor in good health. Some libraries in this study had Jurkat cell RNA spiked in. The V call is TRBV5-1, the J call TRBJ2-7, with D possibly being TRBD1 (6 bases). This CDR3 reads CASSLGDTSYEQYF. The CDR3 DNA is TGCGCCAGCAGCTTGGGGGACACATCCTACGAGCAGTACTTC.